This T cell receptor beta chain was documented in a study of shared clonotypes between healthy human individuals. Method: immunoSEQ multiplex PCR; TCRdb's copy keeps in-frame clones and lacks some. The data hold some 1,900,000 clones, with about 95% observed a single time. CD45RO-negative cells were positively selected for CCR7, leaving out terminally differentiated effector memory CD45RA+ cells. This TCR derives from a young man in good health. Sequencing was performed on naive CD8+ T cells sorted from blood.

The CDR3 here is CASSPRDPKRMNTEAFF. The CDR3 bases are TGTGCCAGCAGTCCTCGGGACCCCAAGCGCATGAACACTGAAGCTTTCTTT. The chain has TRBV27 and TRBJ1-1, with D possibly TRBD1 on 5 matching bases. This CDR3 has 17 residues. Trimming stripped 5 bases from V and 0 bases from J, with 19 bases between. Germline V CDR1 and CDR2: MNHEY, SMNVEV (reference sequence).